These 27 T cell receptor beta chains came from one sample sequenced in a study of T cells in Graves' hyperthyroidism and ophthalmopathy. There were TCR beta CDR3 regions amplified from RNA transcripts. In the first-round RT-PCR of the TCR CDR3, the HTBI primer set was used. TCRdb re-analysed the multiplex PCR reads in MiXCR, keeping a single row per CDR3 protein. The data contain about 400,000 distinct CDR3 sequences, roughly 14% of them singletons. Sequencing was performed on blood. All receptors derive from a woman aged 18-29 years with Graves' hyperthyroidism.

There are many counts of this clonotype. The chain has TRBV10-3 and TRBJ2-7; 7 positions agree with TRBD1. Germline V lookup: CDR1 ENHRY, CDR2 SYGVKD. This CDR3 spans 13 amino acids. V shed 6 bases and J 6 bases; nucleotides not matched to a gene: 8. As DNA, the CDR3 is TGTGCCATCAGCCAAGACAGGGTGAGCGAGCAGTACTTC. This sequence encodes CAISQDRVSEQYF.

This clonotype was seen more than once but under ten times. A much larger clone differs by one base, so this may be a read error. The J gene is TRBJ2-6, the V gene TRBV6-9; D ambiguous. CDR1 is MNHGY and CDR2 is SVAAGI in the germline V gene. This CDR3 is built from 14 residues. V lost 4 bases and J 2 bases, leaving 6 bases between the germline ends. This CDR3 reads CASSSDPGANVLTF. The CDR3 nucleotides are TGTGCCAGCAGTTCGGACCCTGGGGCCAACGTCCTGACTTTC.

This rearrangement joins TRBV20-1 to TRBJ2-7, with no clear D. Trimming cost V 1 base and J 3 bases, with 13 bases left between them. The germline V gene encodes CDR1 DFQATT and CDR2 SNEGSKA (reference sequence). This CDR3 spans 14 amino acids. The CDR3 DNA is TGCAGTGCTAGAGTCACGGGCCGAAGCTACGAGCAGTACTTC. Translated, it gives CSARVTGRSYEQYF.

This clonotype was found many times. This sequence joins TRBV20-1 and TRBJ2-5; the match to TRBD2 covers 9 bases. This CDR3 has 15 residues. The V segment lost 3 bases and the J segment 5 bases; nucleotides outside the gene matches: 10. The germline CDR1 and CDR2 sequences are DFQATT and SNEGSKA (reference sequence). The CDR3 nucleotides read TGCAGTGCTAGCTATAGCGGGGGCCGTGGTGAGACCCAGTACTTC. It is translated as CSASYSGGRGETQYF.

The rearrangement links TRBV25-1 to TRBJ1-2; 7 nucleotides match TRBD1. Losses at the gene ends were 6 bases for V and 2 bases for J; bases not matched to a gene: 3. From germline, CDR1 is MGHDK and CDR2 SYGVNS. CDR3 length: 13 residues. The CDR3 protein is CASSGQANYGYTF. The DNA for the CDR3 is TGTGCCAGCAGCGGACAGGCGAACTATGGCTACACCTTC.

This chain joins TRBV4-1 and TRBJ2-2; 8 nucleotides agree with TRBD1. The CDR3 extends over 14 amino acids. V lost 4 bases, J lost 4 bases, and 2 bases stayed unmatched. The germline V gene has CDR1 MGHRA and CDR2 YSYEKL. In DNA, the CDR3 is TGCGCCAGCAGCCTACAGGGGGGCACCGGGGAGCTGTTTTTT. It specifies CASSLQGGTGELFF.

Ten or more counts support this clonotype. The chain carries TRBV12-3 or TRBV12-4 and TRBJ2-7; 10 bases align to TRBD1. This CDR3 is built from 15 residues. With 6 bases clipped from V and 7 bases from J, the junction kept 12 bases outside the gene matches. Written as DNA, the CDR3 is TGTGCCAGCAGCCGACCACCGGGACAGGGGTGGGAGCAGTACTTC. Translation: CASSRPPGQGWEQYF.

There are many counts of this clonotype. The chain carries TRBV28 and TRBJ2-3; D is unclear. The CDR3 spans 17 residues. V was pared by 0 bases and J by 0 bases, with 13 bases between. Germline V gene data show CDR1 as MDHEN and CDR2 as SYDVKM. The CDR3 is CASSLWSGGPSTDTQYF. The DNA for the CDR3 is TGTGCCAGCAGTTTATGGTCTGGCGGACCTAGCACAGATACGCAGTATTTT.

This clonotype showed up many times. CDR3 bases: TGTGCCAGCAGCCCTAGGACTAGCGGGAGAAACAATGAGCAGTTCTTC. Protein sequence: CASSPRTSGRNNEQFF. V is TRBV7-3 and J is TRBJ2-1, with 13 bases lining up with TRBD2. The germline V gene encodes CDR1 SGHTA and CDR2 FQGTGA. V was clipped by 5 bases and J by 5 bases; unmatched bases: 6. The length of the CDR3 is 16 residues.

The sample holds a few counts of this clonotype. This chain links TRBV6-1 with TRBJ2-2, with D unclear. The CDR3 spans 13 residues. Germline CDR1 reads MNHNS; CDR2 reads SASEGT. Trimming took off 6 bases at V and 5 bases at J, with 10 bases between the two ends. The CDR3 coding sequence is TGTGCCAGCAGCATTAGTGTAACCGGGGAGCTGTTTTTT. Protein product: CASSISVTGELFF.

This chain joins TRBV7-2 and TRBJ1-1; no definite D call. Germline V gene lookup returns CDR1 SGHTA and CDR2 FQGNSA. The V gene lost 5 bases and the J gene lost 11 bases, with 18 bases spanning the gap. CDR3 length: 13 amino acids. The CDR3 sequence: CASSPLEGGYAFF. CDR3 nucleotides: TGTGCCAGCAGCCCCCTCGAGGGTGGGTACGCTTTCTTT.

This clonotype was observed many times. The rearrangement links TRBV19 to TRBJ2-3; 7 bases agree with TRBD2. The CDR3 extends over 15 amino acids. Germline V gives CDR1 LNHDA, CDR2 SQIVND (reference sequence). The V segment lost 6 bases and the J segment 5 bases; nucleotides outside the gene matches: 11. For the CDR3, the DNA is TGTGCCAGTAGCCTGAGCGGATGGGAGGGAGATACGCAGTATTTT. Protein: CASSLSGWEGDTQYF.

In its sample, this clonotype was seen many times. The rearrangement links TRBV30 to TRBJ2-3; 9 bases are shared with TRBD2. Losses at the gene ends were 5 bases for V and 2 bases for J; bases not matched to a gene: 11. CDR1 and CDR2 from the germline V gene are GTSNPN and SVGIG (reference sequence). CDR3 length equals 16 residues. In DNA form, the CDR3 reads TGTGCCTGGGGGGAACACGCTAGCGGGACCACAGATACGCAGTATTTT. Its protein is CAWGEHASGTTDTQYF. The full variable domain, completed using reference TRBV30 and TRBJ2-3, is SQTIHQWPATLVQPVGSPLSLECTVEGTSNPNLYWYRQAAGRGLQLLFYSVGIGQISSEVPQNLSASRPQDRQFILSSKKLLLSDSGFYLCAWGEHASGTTDTQYFGPGTRLTVL.

The chain carries TRBV4-1 and TRBJ2-1; 16 bases are shared with TRBD2. The V and J ends lost 3 bases and 8 bases, in that order; junction bases with no gene match: 13. This CDR3 is 19 amino acids long. Germline V lookup: CDR1 MGHRA, CDR2 YSYEKL. CDR3 sequence (DNA): TGCGCCAGCAGCCATCCGGGACTAGCGGGGGGGCCTTTAAAGTATGAGCAGTTCTTC. It translates to CASSHPGLAGGPLKYEQFF.

This clonotype was observed many times. The chain is built from TRBV7-9 and TRBJ1-5; D not certain. The germline V gene encodes CDR1 SEHNR and CDR2 FQNEAQ (reference sequence). V was trimmed by 4 bases and J by 5 bases, leaving 12 bases between them. CDR3 length equals 14 residues. The CDR3 coding sequence is TGTGCCAGCAGCTCCCAATCGCTCGATCAGCCCCAGCATTTT. Its translation is CASSSQSLDQPQHF.

Written as DNA, the CDR3 is TGTGCCAGTAGTTACCCGGTGGGGGCCCCTCGGAACACTGAAGCTTTCTTT. Encoded protein: CASSYPVGAPRNTEAFF. The chain uses TRBV19 and TRBJ1-1; TRBD1 might be the D (6 bases). V lost 5 bases and J lost 1, with 20 bases in between. The CDR3 sequence is 17 residues long. The germline V gene encodes CDR1 LNHDA and CDR2 SQIVND (reference sequence).

At least ten counts were recorded for this clonotype. V gene TRBV18 combines with J gene TRBJ2-7; D is possibly TRBD1 (6 bases). Trimming stripped 2 bases from V and 5 bases from J, with 10 bases between. The CDR3 contains 13 residues. The germline V gene encodes CDR1 KGHSH and CDR2 LQKENI. The CDR3 loop reads CASSPIGGDEQYF. The CDR3 DNA sequence: TGTGCCAGCTCACCAATTGGGGGCGACGAGCAGTACTTC.

Only a few counts were recorded for this clonotype. The chain couples TRBV4-2 to TRBJ2-5; TRBD2 matches at 11 bases. Germline trimming cut 4 bases from V and 5 bases from J; bases unmatched to any gene: 9. The V gene's germline CDR1 is LGHNA and CDR2 YNFKEQ. The CDR3 has 16 amino acids. The DNA for the CDR3 is TGTGCCAGCAGCCCTTCACTAGCGGGAGAGCATGAGACCCAGTACTTC. Its translation is CASSPSLAGEHETQYF.

This clonotype was detected many times. The chain is built from TRBV10-3 and TRBJ2-2; 8 nucleotides align to TRBD1. The CDR3 consists of 14 residues. The germline CDR1 and CDR2 sequences are ENHRY and SYGVKD. The trim removed 6 bases at V and 4 bases at J, leaving 4 bases unmatched. DNA of the CDR3: TGTGCCATCAGGAGGACAGGGATCACCGGGGAGCTGTTTTTT. Residues: CAIRRTGITGELFF.

This clonotype was seen at least ten times. The chain has TRBV27 and TRBJ1-5, with D possibly being TRBD1 (5 bases). CDR1 MNHEY and CDR2 SMNVEV come from the germline V gene (reference sequence). The CDR3 sequence is 17 residues long. The V gene lost 6 bases and the J gene lost 3 bases, with 21 bases spanning the gap. CDR3 sequence (DNA): TGTGCCAGCAGCCCAACGGGACTATCAATTTCCAATCAGCCCCAGCATTTT. Its translation: CASSPTGLSISNQPQHF.

The table lists this clonotype with many counts. The gene calls are TRBV27 and TRBJ2-7; 7 bases fit TRBD1. V was pared by 0 bases and J by 0 bases, with 2 bases of the junction left unmatched. The CDR3 loop spans 15 amino acids. Per germline, CDR1 MNHEY and CDR2 SMNVEV (reference sequence). CDR3 region: CASSLSAGGSYEQYF. The CDR3 coding sequence is TGTGCCAGCAGTTTATCGGCAGGGGGCTCCTACGAGCAGTACTTC.

This clonotype showed up many times. V gene TRBV19 combines with J gene TRBJ2-3; no firm D call. V gave up 4 bases and J gave up 6 bases, with 17 bases separating them. Germline CDR1 reads LNHDA; CDR2 reads SQIVND (reference sequence). This CDR3 is 15 amino acids long. CDR3 coding DNA: TGTGCCAGTAGTAAAGTGGGCAGGACGGCGGATACGCAGTATTTT. Its translation: CASSKVGRTADTQYF.

In this sample, this clonotype turned up many times. The chain couples TRBV7-9 to TRBJ2-4; 11 bases agree with TRBD2. After removal of 10 bases from V and 0 bases from J, the junction contained 11 bases not matched to a gene. CDR1 and CDR2 from the germline V gene are SEHNR and FQNEAQ (reference sequence). There are 17 residues in the CDR3. In DNA, the CDR3 is TGTGCCACAGAGGTAGCGGGAGGGGTACTAGCCAAAAACATTCAGTACTTC. This encodes CATEVAGGVLAKNIQYF.

The rearrangement uses TRBV11-2 and TRBJ2-3; TRBD2 matches 13 bases. V shed 0 bases, J shed 4 bases, and the junction held 7 bases outside the gene matches. Germline CDR1 is SGHAT and CDR2 is FQNNGV. The CDR3 spans 18 residues. CDR3 sequence: CASSLDRLAGGWSDTQYF. The CDR3 bases are TGTGCCAGCAGCTTAGACCGACTAGCGGGGGGTTGGTCAGATACGCAGTATTTT.

This clonotype has ten or more counts. The CDR3 reads CSVEGANRGRGETQYF. DNA for the CDR3: TGCAGCGTTGAGGGGGCAAACCGGGGCAGGGGTGAGACCCAGTACTTC. V gene TRBV29-1 combines with J gene TRBJ2-5, with D tentatively TRBD1 (6 bases). The CDR3 has 16 residues. Trimming removed 3 bases from V and 5 bases from J, with 22 bases in between. Germline values: CDR1 SQVTM, CDR2 ANQGSEA.

As concerns this clonotype: This CDR3 is missing its conserved last phenylalanine or tryptophan, likely due to a read error. In DNA, the CDR3 is TGTGCCAGCAGCTTGGGGCCTTGGAGGGATGAGCAGTTCTCC. It yields the protein CASSLGPWRDEQFS. The gene calls are TRBV5-8 and TRBJ2-1; D possibly corresponds to TRBD2 (6 bases). Trimming left V 0 bases short and J 8 bases short, with 12 bases between. Per germline, CDR1 SGHTS and CDR2 YDEGEE. This CDR3 comprises 14 residues.

CDR3 amino acids: CSVLRLAGEWGTDTQYF. In DNA form, the CDR3 reads TGCAGCGTCTTGAGACTAGCGGGAGAGTGGGGAACAGATACGCAGTATTTT. The J gene is TRBJ2-3, the V gene TRBV29-1; 12 bases align to TRBD2. This CDR3 region has 17 residues. The ends lost 6 bases at V and 3 bases at J; junction bases unmatched: 13. Germline values: CDR1 SQVTM, CDR2 ANQGSEA.